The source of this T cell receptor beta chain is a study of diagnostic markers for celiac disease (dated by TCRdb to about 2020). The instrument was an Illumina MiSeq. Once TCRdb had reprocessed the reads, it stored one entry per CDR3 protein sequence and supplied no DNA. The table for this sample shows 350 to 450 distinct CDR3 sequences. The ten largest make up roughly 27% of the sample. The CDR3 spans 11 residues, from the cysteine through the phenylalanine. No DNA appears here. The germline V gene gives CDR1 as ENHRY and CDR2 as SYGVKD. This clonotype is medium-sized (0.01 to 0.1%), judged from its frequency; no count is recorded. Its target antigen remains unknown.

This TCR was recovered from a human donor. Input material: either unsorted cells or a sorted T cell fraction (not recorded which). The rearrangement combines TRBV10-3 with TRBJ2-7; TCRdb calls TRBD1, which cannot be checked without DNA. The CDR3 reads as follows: CATSPGYEQYF.